This T cell receptor beta chain is from a study of blood T cell repertoires in COVID-19. Study-wide background: Samples of COVID-19 (acute and convalescent) were obtained from the United States, Italy and Spain. Sources were T cells, B-cell-depleted T cells, or PBMCs; the material itself was cDNA or gDNA.

The CDR3 has 14 residues. Trimming at V came to 2 bases and at J to 9 bases, leaving 4 bases not matched to a gene. The germline V gene encodes CDR1 SGHTA and CDR2 FQGNSA. In the original analysis: Reference gene primer amplification gave estimated nucleated cell counts. Here immunoSEQ multiplex PCR was the method, and the copy in TCRdb shows in-frame clones only, minus some. V, J and clone size were drawn from that table, and D and trimming were deduced from the DNA. The table records some 42,000 clones, 77% of them present only once. The V call is TRBV7-2, the J call TRBJ1-6, with TRBD1 matching over 7 bases. The receptor's source is a woman in her 70s with acute or convalescent COVID-19. The sample comprised peripheral blood. The CDR3 coding sequence is TGTGCCAGCAGCTTAAACAGGGGAGGTTCACCCCTCCACTTT. It yields the protein CASSLNRGGSPLHF.